The entry that follows covers one T cell receptor beta chain sequence. Its antigen remains unknown. This entry belongs to a study of T-cell reconstitution after alpha-beta-depleted transplantation in children. Construction of the TCRbeta library involved unique molecular identifiers. TCRdb reprocessed the PCR reads via MiXCR and lists one record per CDR3 protein. The data contain 300,000 to 350,000 distinct CDR3 sequences, approximately 23% of them singletons. J was trimmed by 2 bases and V by 6 bases; bases with no gene match: 6. The V gene's germline CDR1 is SGHAT and CDR2 FQNNGV. CDR3 length equals 16 residues. Study-level points and caveats: Once a year had passed after transplant, T-cell counts and diversity came mostly from newly produced T cells. Several hundred expanded graft clones reportedly supplied alpha-beta T cells about two months after transplant. High day-60 TCRbeta diversity in some patients came from surviving recipient T cells and thymic progenitors.

The sequence derives from a male patient aged 10-17 years who had a stem cell transplant for acute lymphoblastic leukemia, so the T cells may come from the graft donor. The V gene is TRBV11-2, the J gene TRBJ2-1; 11 nucleotides align to TRBD2. The starting material was PBMCs, mostly from graft donor cells, obtained 180 days after TCRalphabeta/CD19-depleted stem cell transplant. The CDR3 DNA follows: TGTGCCAGCAGTCGGGGGGGACTAGCGGCCTACAATGAGCAGTTCTTC. This translates into CASSRGGLAAYNEQFF.